This passage covers 30 T cell receptor beta chains from one sample sequenced in a study of T cells in women clearing cervical HPV infection. Clones were sequenced by immunoSEQ multiplex PCR, and TCRdb holds only the in-frame ones, with some missing. This sample's table has 25,000 to 40,000 clones. Material for sequencing was blood buffy coat. These receptors were collected from a woman between 18 and 70 years old with a cervical HPV16 infection that either progressed to CIN3+ or cleared (not recorded which).

Comment on this clone: Coverage ceases 3 residues before the CDR3 finishes, and the germline J gene fills in the end. This chain connects TRBV5-1 to TRBJ2-7; 7 bases fit TRBD2. The CDR3 sequence is 15 residues long. Germline V CDR1 and CDR2: SGHRS, YFSETQ. V was clipped by 0 bases and J by 6 bases; unmatched bases: 9. The CDR3: CASSLEAGPPREQYF. CDR3 DNA (partial): TGCGCCAGCAGCTTGGAAGCGGGGCCGCCTCGCGAG.

To note about this clone: The observed sequence ends 3 residues before the CDR3 terminus, with the missing tail filled in from the germline J gene. This chain uses TRBV30 with TRBJ1-6; D gene uncertain. CDR1 and CDR2 (germline): GTSNPN, SVGIG (reference sequence). The CDR3 totals 14 residues. Trimming left V 3 bases short and J 8 bases short, with 14 bases between. Partial CDR3 DNA: TGTGCCTGGAGCCCAACCGCGCGGGATTCACCC. It translates to CAWSPTARDSP. The entire CDR3 is CAWSPTARDSPLHF.

A remark on this clone: The read halts 3 residues ahead of the CDR3 end, with the missing end drawn from the germline J gene. The V call is TRBV18, the J call TRBJ2-4; 8 positions agree with TRBD1. The V gene's germline CDR1 is KGHSH and CDR2 LQKENI. The CDR3 length is 14 residues. CDR3 in amino acids: CASSPVTGEHGQYF. The covered CDR3 bases are TGTGCCAGCTCACCCGTGACAGGGGAGCATGGT.

For this clone: The DNA ends 3 residues before the CDR3 does, and the rest of the CDR3 is filled in from the germline J gene. The V gene is TRBV19, the J gene TRBJ1-5; a possible D gene is TRBD1 (5 bases). The V end lost 7 bases, the J end lost 0 bases, and 10 bases lay between the germline ends. The length of the CDR3 is 14 residues. Germline V gene lookup returns CDR1 LNHDA and CDR2 SQIVND (reference sequence). CDR3 loop: CASTQDNSNQPQHF. Partial CDR3 DNA: TGTGCCAGTACCCAGGACAATAGCAATCAGCCC. Combining the CDR3 with reference TRBV19 and TRBJ1-5 gives the whole variable domain DGGITQSPKYLFRKEGQNVTLSCEQNLNHDAMYWYRQDPGQGLRLIYYSQIVNDFQKGDIAEGYSVSREKKESFPLTVTSAQKNPTAFYLCASTQDNSNQPQHFGDGTRLSIL.

With respect to this clone: The CDR3 extends 3 residues past the end of the read, so its final part is completed from the germline J gene. The chain uses TRBV5-1 and TRBJ1-1, with 8 positions matching TRBD1. V was clipped by 5 bases and J by 4 bases; unmatched bases: 4. The CDR3 consists of 13 residues. In germline, CDR1 is SGHRS, CDR2 YFSETQ. The CDR3 loop reads CASSEQGGTEAFF. CDR3 bases read: TGCGCCAGCAGTGAACAGGGGGGCACTGAA.

On this clone itself: Coverage ceases 3 residues before the CDR3 finishes, and the germline J gene fills in the end. The chain couples TRBV5-6 to TRBJ1-1, with D possibly matching TRBD1 (5 bases). Looked up from germline, CDR1 is SGHDT and CDR2 is YYEEEE. The CDR3 is 13 amino acids. CDR3 bases read: TGTGCCAGCAGCTCCGACTCGACAGCGGAA. It codes for CASSSDSTAE. The complete CDR3 reads CASSSDSTAEAFF.

A remark on this clone: The read ends 3 residues before the CDR3 terminus; that terminus is restored from the germline J gene. V gene TRBV5-1 combines with J gene TRBJ2-2; the D is unclear. With 1 base removed from V and 3 bases from J, the gap between germline ends came to 4 bases. CDR3 length: 13 residues. Germline CDR1 and CDR2: SGHRS and YFSETQ. The covered CDR3 bases are TGCGCCAGCAGCTTGAGGGACACCGGGGAG. Its protein product is CASSLRDTGE. The CDR3 reads in full as CASSLRDTGELFF.

As for this clone: With the read ending 3 residues before the CDR3 end, the germline J gene is used to fill in that end. The V call is TRBV7-2, the J call TRBJ2-7; D is perhaps TRBD1 (6 bases). Germline assignment: CDR1 SGHTA and CDR2 FQGNSA. CDR3 length: 12 residues. Trimming stripped 8 bases from V and 5 bases from J, with 13 bases between. CDR3 region: CASSRGRDEQYF. CDR3 bases read: TGTGCCAGCTCCAGGGGTCGCGACGAG.

To note about this clone: The sequenced fragment ends 3 residues before the CDR3 boundary, so the rest is inferred from the germline J gene. This chain uses TRBV6-1 with TRBJ1-4; perhaps TRBD1 as D (6 bases). Germline V CDR1 and CDR2: MNHNS, SASEGT. The CDR3 sequence is 14 residues long. The V and J ends lost 3 bases and 3 bases respectively, with 8 bases between them. The CDR3: CASSDRGPNEKLFF. Incomplete CDR3 DNA: TGTGCCAGCAGTGACAGGGGACCTAATGAAAAA.

About this clone itself: The CDR3 end falls 3 residues outside the read, so it is completed with the germline J gene. The chain carries TRBV2 and TRBJ2-2; TRBD2 matches at 10 bases. V dropped 3 bases and J dropped 3; count of bases not matched to a gene: 4. The CDR3 length is 16 residues. From germline, CDR1 is SNHLY and CDR2 FYNNEI. The sequenced part of the CDR3 DNA is TGTGCCAGCAGTGAGATAGCGGGGGGTTACACCGGGGAG. Its translation is CASSEIAGGYTGE. The full-length CDR3 reads as CASSEIAGGYTGELFF. Supplemented by reference TRBV2 and TRBJ2-2, the full variable domain reads EPEVTQTPSHQVTQMGQEVILRCVPISNHLYFYWYRQILGQKVEFLVSFYNNEISEKSEIFDDQFSVERPDGSNFTLKIRSTKLEDSAMYFCASSEIAGGYTGELFFGEGSRLTVL.

Concerning this clone itself: The read gets to within 3 residues of the CDR3 end, and the germline J gene fills in the rest. The chain has TRBV2 and TRBJ2-7; tentative D call: TRBD1 (5 bases). Trimming cost V 7 bases and J 3 bases, with 13 bases left between them. This CDR3 spans 13 amino acids. The V gene's germline CDR1 is SNHLY and CDR2 FYNNEI. The CDR3 spells CASKVGQFYEQYF. The sequenced CDR3 bases are TGTGCCAGCAAGGTGGGGCAGTTCTACGAG.

Worth noting for this clone: The CDR3 end lies 3 residues beyond the end of the read and is filled in from the germline J gene. The chain joins TRBV5-3 to TRBJ1-5, with D perhaps matching TRBD1 (5 bases). TRBV5-3 is recorded as an ORF, its role being uncertain. Deletions cut 7 bases from V and 0 bases from J, with 17 bases between. There are 16 residues in the CDR3. The covered CDR3 bases are TGTGCCAGACCTTTGGGAGGGGAATATAGCAATCAGCCC. Residues: CARPLGGEYSNQP. The full CDR3 protein is CARPLGGEYSNQPQHF.

CDR3 DNA, as far as it was read: TGTGCCAGTAGTCCCCCGGGGGACCGGAGAGAGACC. The encoded protein is CASSPPGDRRET. The entire CDR3 sequence reads CASSPPGDRRETQYF. This chain connects TRBV19 to TRBJ2-5, with D tentatively TRBD2 (6 bases). Read data end 3 residues before the CDR3 end; the end is taken from the germline J gene. The CDR3 contains 15 residues. Per the germline V gene, CDR1 is LNHDA and CDR2 is SQIVND (reference sequence). V lost 5 bases and J lost 4, with 17 bases in between.

With respect to this clone: Read coverage stops 3 residues before the CDR3 terminus; the germline J gene supplies the remainder. V is TRBV5-1 and J is TRBJ1-3; 8 nucleotides align to TRBD1. This CDR3 is built from 16 residues. The V gene end was trimmed by 3 bases and the J gene end by 0 bases; junction bases not matched to a gene: 5. Germline V gene lookup returns CDR1 SGHRS and CDR2 YFSETQ. The part of the CDR3 DNA that was read is TGCGCCAGCAGCTCTGCGGACAGGGCCTCTGGAAACACC. The encoded protein is CASSSADRASGNT. The full CDR3 protein is CASSSADRASGNTIYF.

With regard to this clone: The read terminates 3 residues ahead of where the CDR3 ends, so the germline J gene completes it. V usage is TRBV19 and J usage is TRBJ2-2, with D perhaps TRBD2 (6 bases). From germline, CDR1 is LNHDA and CDR2 SQIVND (reference sequence). This CDR3 is 13 amino acids long. The CDR3 is CATAERTNEKLFF. The DNA read from the CDR3 is TGTGCCACTGCCGAGAGGACTAATGAAAAG.

About this clone itself: The read ends 3 residues before the CDR3 terminus; that terminus is restored from the germline J gene. This chain connects TRBV6-2 or TRBV6-3 to TRBJ1-5; D remains ambiguous. CDR3 length equals 11 residues. Per germline, CDR1 MNHEY and CDR2 SVGEGT. V dropped 8 bases and J dropped 3 bases, with 5 bases sitting between them. The part of the CDR3 DNA that was read is TGTGCCAGCCGTAACAATCAGCCC. Encoded protein: CASRNNQP. The CDR3 reads in full as CASRNNQPQHF.

Turning to this clone: With the read ending 3 residues before the CDR3 end, the germline J gene is used to fill in that end. The chain couples TRBV20-1 to TRBJ2-7; 10 bases map to TRBD2. The trim removed 3 bases at V and 1 base at J, leaving 6 bases unmatched. Germline V lookup: CDR1 DFQATT, CDR2 SNEGSKA (reference sequence). The CDR3 contains 15 residues. CDR3 DNA (partial): TGCAGTGCTAGGATCTCACTAGCGGGGTCCTACGAG. Residues: CSARISLAGSYE. The full-length CDR3 reads as CSARISLAGSYEQYF.

In terms of frequency, this clone is medium-sized (0.01 to 0.1%). The read finishes 3 residues shy of the CDR3 end, and the germline J gene is used to complete it. The V call is TRBV29-1, the J call TRBJ2-4, with D perhaps matching TRBD1 (5 bases). Germline V gene sequence: CDR1 SQVTM, CDR2 ANQGSEA. The V gene lost 6 bases and the J gene lost 7 bases, with 16 bases spanning the gap. CDR3 length: 13 residues. CDR3 DNA, as far as it was read: TGCAGCGTGAACACCCCTGGGGCCAACATT. Amino acid sequence: CSVNTPGANI. The full CDR3 reads CSVNTPGANIQYF.

Notes on this clone: The sequenced fragment ends 3 residues before the CDR3 boundary, so the rest is inferred from the germline J gene. The chain couples TRBV19 to TRBJ1-5; 9 bases are a match to TRBD1. Per germline, CDR1 LNHDA and CDR2 SQIVND (reference sequence). The trim removed 8 bases at V and 6 bases at J, leaving 5 bases unmatched. There are 13 residues in the CDR3. Incomplete CDR3 DNA: TGTGCCAGTTCCGGGACAGGGACTCAGCCC. Protein: CASSGTGTQP. The whole CDR3 protein is CASSGTGTQPQHF.

CDR3 sequence: CSAPQGSYGYTF. The part of the CDR3 DNA that was read is TGCAGTGCACCACAGGGATCCTATGGC. The J gene is TRBJ1-2, the V gene TRBV20-1; a weak D match, TRBD1 (6 bases). Coverage ceases 3 residues before the CDR3 finishes, and the germline J gene fills in the end. V dropped 6 bases and J dropped 4 bases, with 12 bases sitting between them. CDR1 is DFQATT, CDR2 SNEGSKA, per germline (reference sequence). This CDR3 is built from 12 residues.

Worth noting for this clone: Read data end 3 residues before the CDR3 end; the end is taken from the germline J gene. V and J are TRBV11-3 and TRBJ1-1; the D is unclear. CDR1 SGHNT and CDR2 YENEEA come from the germline V gene. V was shortened by 4 bases and J by 0 bases, with 6 bases between the two germline ends. CDR3 length equals 13 residues. The CDR3 protein is CASSSVVNTEAFF. The part of the CDR3 DNA that was read is TGTGCCAGCAGCTCCGTTGTGAACACTGAA.

On this clone itself: The junction shows a germline mismatch at one end, possibly a read error. The CDR3 goes on 3 residues after the read ends, and that part is filled in from the germline J gene. The V and J genes are TRBV4-2 and TRBJ2-4; D remains unclear. This CDR3 spans 14 amino acids. Germline values: CDR1 LGHNA, CDR2 YNFKEQ. The sequenced part of the CDR3 DNA is TGCGCCAGCAGCCAAGAAACACGAAACTATGGT. Its translation: CASSQETRNYG. The entire CDR3 protein is CASSQETRNYGQYF.

Notes on this clone: The read ends 3 residues before the CDR3 terminus; that terminus is restored from the germline J gene. This chain connects TRBV11-2 to TRBJ1-1; TRBD1 might be the D (6 bases). This CDR3 region has 15 residues. Germline-derived CDR1 and CDR2 are SGHAT and FQNNGV. The CDR3 reads CASSLGTGRNPKAFF. The part of the CDR3 DNA that was read is TGTGCCAGCAGCTTAGGCACAGGGAGAAACCCCAAG.

About this clone itself: Sequencing ends 3 residues short of the CDR3 end; the germline J gene provides the rest. The V and J genes are TRBV11-2 and TRBJ1-2, with TRBD1 identical over 7 bases. Germline loops: CDR1 SGHAT, CDR2 FQNNGV. This CDR3 is built from 13 residues. The sequenced part of the CDR3 DNA is TGTGCCAGCAGCCCCTACAGGGGCTACGAC. Translating it yields CASSPYRGYD. The entire CDR3 sequence reads CASSPYRGYDYTF.

For this clone: Coverage ceases 3 residues before the CDR3 finishes, and the germline J gene fills in the end. This sequence joins TRBV19 and TRBJ1-1; 10 nucleotides match TRBD1. The CDR3 covers 17 residues. Germline loops: CDR1 LNHDA, CDR2 SQIVND (reference sequence). CDR3 DNA (partial): TGTGCCAGTAGTCCCTACCACGGACAGGGGGGATCCTACGAG. It codes for CASSPYHGQGGSYE. The full CDR3 protein reads CASSPYHGQGGSYEAFF.

A remark on this clone: Read coverage stops 3 residues before the CDR3 terminus; the germline J gene supplies the remainder. This rearrangement joins TRBV29-1 to TRBJ2-7; TRBD1 is a possible D gene (5 bases). Germline loops: CDR1 SQVTM, CDR2 ANQGSEA. The CDR3 runs 12 residues. V was pared by 7 bases and J by 5 bases, with 15 bases between. The part of the CDR3 DNA that was read is TGCAGCGCGTGGGGCGTAGCCAACGAG. Its protein product is CSAWGVANE. The full CDR3 is CSAWGVANEQYF.

For this clone: The CDR3 end is not reached by the read, which stops 3 residues before it; the germline J gene fills it in. The chain joins TRBV5-1 to TRBJ2-3; no reliable D call. Germline V gene lookup returns CDR1 SGHRS and CDR2 YFSETQ. The CDR3 is 13 amino acids. V shed 1 base and J shed 2 bases, with 5 bases lying between them. The sequenced CDR3 bases are TGCGCCAGCAGCTTGATTTACACAGATACG. Protein product: CASSLIYTDT. The complete CDR3 sequence is CASSLIYTDTQYF.

Points on this clone: No DNA is shown, since the ends of the CDR3 on it are uncertain; the CDR3 is the one TCRdb lists. The chain links TRBV19 to TRBJ1-2. The CDR3 length is 16 residues, termini included. Germline V CDR1 and CDR2: LNHDA, SQIVND (reference sequence). CDR3 region: CASTSGGAKTSRDYTF.

Worth noting for this clone: The read terminates 3 residues before the CDR3 end, so the remaining end is supplied by the germline J gene. The chain couples TRBV2 to TRBJ2-5, with TRBD2 matching 8 bases. V was pared by 2 bases and J by 5 bases, with 7 bases of the junction left unmatched. This CDR3 is built from 15 residues. CDR1 and CDR2 (germline): SNHLY, FYNNEI. CDR3 loop: CASSEPGGARETQYF. The CDR3 bases that were read are TGTGCCAGCAGTGAACCGGGGGGGGCTCGGGAGACC. The variable domain in full, with the rest retrieved from reference TRBV2 and TRBJ2-5, is EPEVTQTPSHQVTQMGQEVILRCVPISNHLYFYWYRQILGQKVEFLVSFYNNEISEKSEIFDDQFSVERPDGSNFTLKIRSTKLEDSAMYFCASSEPGGARETQYFGPGTRLLVL.

As for this clone: The CDR3 extends 3 residues past the end of the read, so its final part is completed from the germline J gene. The chain joins TRBV5-8 to TRBJ1-4; D is uncertain. The CDR3 has 12 amino acids. Trimming took off 6 bases at V and 8 bases at J, with 11 bases between the two ends. From germline, CDR1 is SGHTS and CDR2 YDEGEE. Partial CDR3 DNA: TGTGCCAGCAACCCGGGTCGGGAAAAA. This sequence encodes CASNPGREK. The entire CDR3 is CASNPGREKLFF. The full variable domain, with the rest looked up from reference TRBV5-8 and TRBJ1-4, is EAGVTQSPTHLIKTRGQQATLRCSPISGHTSVYWYQQALGLGLQFLLWYDEGEERNRGNFPPRFSGRQFPNYSSELNVNALELEDSALYLCASNPGREKLFFGSGTQLSVL.